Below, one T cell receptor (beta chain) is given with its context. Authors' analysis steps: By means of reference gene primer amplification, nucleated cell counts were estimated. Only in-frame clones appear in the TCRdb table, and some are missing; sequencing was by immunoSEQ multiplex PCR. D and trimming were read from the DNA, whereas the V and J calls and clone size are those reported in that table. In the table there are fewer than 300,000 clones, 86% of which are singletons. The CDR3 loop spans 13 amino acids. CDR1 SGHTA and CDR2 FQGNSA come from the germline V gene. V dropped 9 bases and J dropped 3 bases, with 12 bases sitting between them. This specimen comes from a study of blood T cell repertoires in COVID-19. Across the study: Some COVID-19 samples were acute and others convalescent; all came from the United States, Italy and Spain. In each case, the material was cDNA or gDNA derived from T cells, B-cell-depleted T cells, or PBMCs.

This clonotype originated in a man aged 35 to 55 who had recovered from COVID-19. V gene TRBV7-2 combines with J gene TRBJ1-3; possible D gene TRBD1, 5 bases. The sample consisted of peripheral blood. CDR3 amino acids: CASTGLRGNTIYF. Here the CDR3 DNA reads TGTGCCAGTACGGGACTCCGTGGAAACACCATATATTTT.